Included here is one T cell receptor (beta chain) sequence, with context. Antigen specificity is unknown. The data were taken from a study of T cells in Graves' hyperthyroidism and ophthalmopathy. V lost 2 bases and J lost 5, with 19 bases in between. The CDR3 spans 16 residues. The germline V gene encodes CDR1 SGHRS and CDR2 YFSETQ. Amplification of TCR beta CDR3 regions was performed using RNA transcripts as template. HTBI primers were used for first-round RT-PCR of the TCR CDR3. Each CDR3 protein gets one entry after TCRdb re-called the multiplex PCR reads with MiXCR. Here the sample spans about 510,000 distinct CDR3 sequences, 40% to 50% being singletons. A patient was excluded if there was uncontrolled infection, other autoimmune disease, pregnancy or lactation. Thyroid ultrasound and orbital computed tomography, with clinical symptoms and serum thyroxine and TRAb, informed diagnoses. Whole-study results and caveats: Model-based prediction identified ophthalmopathy a median about 6 months prior to its onset. Among clonotypes expanded in thyroid above 0.001, most were also found in blood.

The specimen was peripheral blood or thyroid tissue (not recorded which). J is TRBJ1-1 and V is TRBV5-1; a possible D gene is TRBD1 (6 bases). The source is an adult woman with Graves' disease, either hyperthyroidism or ophthalmopathy (not recorded which). The CDR3 region has the DNA TGCGCCAGCAGCTTTACGGCGACAGGTGCTTCGACTGAAGCTTTCTTT. The encoded protein is CASSFTATGASTEAFF.